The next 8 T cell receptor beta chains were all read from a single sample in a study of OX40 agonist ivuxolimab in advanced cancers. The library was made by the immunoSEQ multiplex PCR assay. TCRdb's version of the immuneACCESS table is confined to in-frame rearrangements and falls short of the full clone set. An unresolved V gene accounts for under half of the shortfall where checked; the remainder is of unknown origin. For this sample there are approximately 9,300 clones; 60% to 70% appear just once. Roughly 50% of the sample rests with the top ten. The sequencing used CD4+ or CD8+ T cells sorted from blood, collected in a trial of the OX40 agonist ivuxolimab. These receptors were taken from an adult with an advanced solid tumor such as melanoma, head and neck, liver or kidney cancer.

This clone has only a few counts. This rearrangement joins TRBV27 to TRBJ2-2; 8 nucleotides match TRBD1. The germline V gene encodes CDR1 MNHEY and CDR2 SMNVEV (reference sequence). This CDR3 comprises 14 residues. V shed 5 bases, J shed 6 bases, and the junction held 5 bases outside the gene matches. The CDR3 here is CASSPRTGPGELFF. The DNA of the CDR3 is TGTGCCAGCAGTCCACGGACAGGGCCCGGGGAGCTGTTTTTT.

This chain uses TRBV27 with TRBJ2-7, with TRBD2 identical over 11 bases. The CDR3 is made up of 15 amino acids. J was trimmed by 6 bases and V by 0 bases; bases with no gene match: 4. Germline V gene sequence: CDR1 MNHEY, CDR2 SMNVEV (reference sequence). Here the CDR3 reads CASSLSGTSGTEQYF. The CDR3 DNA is TGTGCCAGCAGTTTATCGGGGACTAGCGGAACCGAGCAGTACTTC.

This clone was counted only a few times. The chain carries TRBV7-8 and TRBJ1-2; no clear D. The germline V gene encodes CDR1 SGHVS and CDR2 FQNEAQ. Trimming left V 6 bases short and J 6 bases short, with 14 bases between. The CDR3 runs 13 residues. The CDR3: CASRQTVGDGYTF. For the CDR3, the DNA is TGTGCCAGCAGACAGACCGTCGGGGATGGCTACACCTTC. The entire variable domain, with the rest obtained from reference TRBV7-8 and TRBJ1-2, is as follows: GAGVSQSPRYKVAKRGQDVALRCDPISGHVSLFWYQQALGQGPEFLTYFQNEAQLDKSGLPSDRFFAERPEGSVSTLKIQRTQQEDSAVYLCASRQTVGDGYTFGSGTRLTVV.

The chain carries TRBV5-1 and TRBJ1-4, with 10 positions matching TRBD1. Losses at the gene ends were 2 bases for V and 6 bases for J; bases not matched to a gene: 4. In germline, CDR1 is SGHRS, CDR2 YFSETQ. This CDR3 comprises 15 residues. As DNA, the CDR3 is TGCGCCAGCAGCTTAGGGACAGGGGAGGATGAAAAACTGTTTTTT. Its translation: CASSLGTGEDEKLFF.

The CDR3 loop reads CASSLPRDRTNSPLHF. DNA of the CDR3: TGTGCCAGCAGTTTGCCCCGGGACAGGACTAATTCACCCCTCCACTTT. The chain links TRBV27 to TRBJ1-6; 8 bases are shared with TRBD1. The CDR3 is 16 residues long. Germline V gene sequence: CDR1 MNHEY, CDR2 SMNVEV (reference sequence). V dropped 3 bases and J dropped 6; count of bases not matched to a gene: 7.

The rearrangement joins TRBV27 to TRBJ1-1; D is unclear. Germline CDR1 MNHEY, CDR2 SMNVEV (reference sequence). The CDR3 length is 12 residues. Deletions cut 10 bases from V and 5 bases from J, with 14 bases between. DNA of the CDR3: TGTGCCATCAATACCGAGGGAACTGAAGCTTTCTTT. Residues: CAINTEGTEAFF.

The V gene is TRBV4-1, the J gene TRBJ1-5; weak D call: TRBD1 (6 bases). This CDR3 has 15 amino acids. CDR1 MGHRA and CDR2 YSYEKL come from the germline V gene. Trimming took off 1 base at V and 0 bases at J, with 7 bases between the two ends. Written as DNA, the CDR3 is TGCGCCAGCAGCCAAGCAGGGGATAGCAATCAGCCCCAGCATTTT. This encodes CASSQAGDSNQPQHF.

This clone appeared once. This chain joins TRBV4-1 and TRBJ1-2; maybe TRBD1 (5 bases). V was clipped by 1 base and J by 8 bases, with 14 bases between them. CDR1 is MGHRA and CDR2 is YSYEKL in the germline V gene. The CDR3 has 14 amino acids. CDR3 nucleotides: TGCGCCAGCAGCCAAGCAGCGGGGCTCGGCGGCTACACCTTC. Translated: CASSQAAGLGGYTF.